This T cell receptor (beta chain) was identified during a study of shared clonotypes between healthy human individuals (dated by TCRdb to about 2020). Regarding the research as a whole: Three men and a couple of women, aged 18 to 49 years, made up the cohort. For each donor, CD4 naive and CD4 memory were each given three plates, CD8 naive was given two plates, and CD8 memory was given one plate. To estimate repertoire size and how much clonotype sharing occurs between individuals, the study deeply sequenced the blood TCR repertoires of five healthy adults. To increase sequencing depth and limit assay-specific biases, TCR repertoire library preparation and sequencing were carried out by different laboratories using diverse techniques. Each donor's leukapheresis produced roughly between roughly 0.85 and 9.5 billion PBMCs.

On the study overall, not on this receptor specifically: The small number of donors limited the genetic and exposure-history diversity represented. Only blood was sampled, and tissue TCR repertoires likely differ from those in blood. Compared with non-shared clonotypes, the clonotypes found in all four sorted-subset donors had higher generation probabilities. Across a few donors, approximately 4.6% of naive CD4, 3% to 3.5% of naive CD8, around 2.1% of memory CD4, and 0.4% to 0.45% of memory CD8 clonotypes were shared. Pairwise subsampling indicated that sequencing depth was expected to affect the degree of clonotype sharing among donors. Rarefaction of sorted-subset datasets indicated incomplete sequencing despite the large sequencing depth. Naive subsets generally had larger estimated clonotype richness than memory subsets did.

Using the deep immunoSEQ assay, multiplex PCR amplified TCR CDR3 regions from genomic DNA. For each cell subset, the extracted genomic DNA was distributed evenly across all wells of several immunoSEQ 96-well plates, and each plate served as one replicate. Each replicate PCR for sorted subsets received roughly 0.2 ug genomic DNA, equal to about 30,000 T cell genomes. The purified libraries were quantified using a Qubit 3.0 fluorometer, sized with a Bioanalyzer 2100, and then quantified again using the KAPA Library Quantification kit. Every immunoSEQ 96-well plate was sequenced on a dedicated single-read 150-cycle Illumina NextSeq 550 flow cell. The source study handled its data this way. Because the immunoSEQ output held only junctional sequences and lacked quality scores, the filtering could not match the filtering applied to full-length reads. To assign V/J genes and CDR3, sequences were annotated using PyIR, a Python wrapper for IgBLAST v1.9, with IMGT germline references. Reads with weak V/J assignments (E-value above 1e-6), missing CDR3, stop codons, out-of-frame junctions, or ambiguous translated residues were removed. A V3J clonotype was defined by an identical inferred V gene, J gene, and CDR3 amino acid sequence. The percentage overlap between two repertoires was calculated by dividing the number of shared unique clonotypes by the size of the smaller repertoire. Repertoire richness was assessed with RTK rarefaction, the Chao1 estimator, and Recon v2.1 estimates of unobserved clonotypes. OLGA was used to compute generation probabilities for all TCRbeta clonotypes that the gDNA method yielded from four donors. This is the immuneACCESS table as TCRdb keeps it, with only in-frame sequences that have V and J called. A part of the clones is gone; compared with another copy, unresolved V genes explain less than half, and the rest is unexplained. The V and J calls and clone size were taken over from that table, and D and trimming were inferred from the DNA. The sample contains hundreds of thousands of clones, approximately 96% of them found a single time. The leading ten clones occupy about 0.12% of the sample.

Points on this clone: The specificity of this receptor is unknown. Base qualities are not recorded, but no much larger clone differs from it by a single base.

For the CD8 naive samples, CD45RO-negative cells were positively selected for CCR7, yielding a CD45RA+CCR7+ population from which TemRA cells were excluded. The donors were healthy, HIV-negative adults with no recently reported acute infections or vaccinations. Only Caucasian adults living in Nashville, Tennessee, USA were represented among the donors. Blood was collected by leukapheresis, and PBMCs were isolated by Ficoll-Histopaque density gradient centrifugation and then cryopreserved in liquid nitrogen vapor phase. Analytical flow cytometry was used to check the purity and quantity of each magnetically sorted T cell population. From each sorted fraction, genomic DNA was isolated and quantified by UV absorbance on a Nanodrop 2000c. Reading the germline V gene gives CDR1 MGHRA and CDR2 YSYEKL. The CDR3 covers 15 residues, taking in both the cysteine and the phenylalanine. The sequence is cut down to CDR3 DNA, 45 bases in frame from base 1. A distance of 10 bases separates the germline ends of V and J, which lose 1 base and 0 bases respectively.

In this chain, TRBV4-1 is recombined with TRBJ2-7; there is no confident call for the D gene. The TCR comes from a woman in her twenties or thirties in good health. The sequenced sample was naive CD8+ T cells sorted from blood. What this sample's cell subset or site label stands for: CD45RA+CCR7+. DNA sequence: TGCGCCAGCAGCCAAGCCCAACCGAGCTCCTACGAGCAGTACTTC. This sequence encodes CASSQAQPSSYEQYF.